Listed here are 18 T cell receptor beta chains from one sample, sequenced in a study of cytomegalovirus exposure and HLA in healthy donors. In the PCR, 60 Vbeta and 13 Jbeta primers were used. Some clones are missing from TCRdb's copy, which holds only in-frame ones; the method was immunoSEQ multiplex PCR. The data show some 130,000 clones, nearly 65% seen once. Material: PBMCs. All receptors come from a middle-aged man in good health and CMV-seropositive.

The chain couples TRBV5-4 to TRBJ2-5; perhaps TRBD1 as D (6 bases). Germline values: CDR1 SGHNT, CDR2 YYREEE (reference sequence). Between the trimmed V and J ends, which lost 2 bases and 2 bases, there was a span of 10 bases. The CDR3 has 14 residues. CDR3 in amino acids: CASSLNRGQETQYF. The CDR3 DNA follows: TGTGCCAGCAGCTTAAATAGGGGGCAAGAGACCCAGTACTTC.

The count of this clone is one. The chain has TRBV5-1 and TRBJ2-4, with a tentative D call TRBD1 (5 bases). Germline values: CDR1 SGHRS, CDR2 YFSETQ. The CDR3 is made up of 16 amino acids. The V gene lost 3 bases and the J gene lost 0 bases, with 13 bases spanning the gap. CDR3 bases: TGCGCCAGCAGCTCGGGTGCAGGGCTAGCCAAAAACATTCAGTACTTC. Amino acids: CASSSGAGLAKNIQYF.

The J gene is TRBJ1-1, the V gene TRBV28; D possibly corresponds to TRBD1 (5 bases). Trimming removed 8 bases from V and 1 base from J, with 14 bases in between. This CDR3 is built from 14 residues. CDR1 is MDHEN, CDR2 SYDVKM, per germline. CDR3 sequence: CASSFRGGNTEAFF. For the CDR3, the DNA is TGTGCCAGCTCCTTTCGGGGGGGGAACACTGAAGCTTTCTTT.

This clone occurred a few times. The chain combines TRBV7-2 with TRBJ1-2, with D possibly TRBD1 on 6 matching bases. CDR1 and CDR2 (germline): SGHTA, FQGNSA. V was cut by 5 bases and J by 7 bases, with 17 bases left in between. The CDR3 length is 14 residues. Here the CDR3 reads CASSPLAGASGYTF. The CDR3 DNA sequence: TGTGCCAGCAGCCCACTGGCAGGGGCATCTGGCTACACCTTC. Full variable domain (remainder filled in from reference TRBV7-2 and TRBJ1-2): GAGVSQSPSNKVTEKGKDVELRCDPISGHTALYWYRQSLGQGLEFLIYFQGNSAPDKSGLPSDRFSAERTGGSVSTLTIQRTQQEDSAVYLCASSPLAGASGYTFGSGTRLTVV.

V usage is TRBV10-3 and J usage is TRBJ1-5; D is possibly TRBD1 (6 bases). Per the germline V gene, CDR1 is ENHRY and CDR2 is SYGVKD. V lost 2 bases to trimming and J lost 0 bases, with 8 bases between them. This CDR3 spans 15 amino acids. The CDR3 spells CAISEAGDSNQPQHF. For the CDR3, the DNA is TGTGCCATCAGTGAGGCAGGGGATAGCAATCAGCCCCAGCATTTT.

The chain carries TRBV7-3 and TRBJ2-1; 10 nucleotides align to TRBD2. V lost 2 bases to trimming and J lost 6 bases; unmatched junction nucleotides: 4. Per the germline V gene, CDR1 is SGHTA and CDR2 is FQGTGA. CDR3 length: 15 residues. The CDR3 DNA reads TGTGCCAGCAGCTTAGAGGTAGCGGGAGGCAATGAGCAGTTCTTC. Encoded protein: CASSLEVAGGNEQFF.

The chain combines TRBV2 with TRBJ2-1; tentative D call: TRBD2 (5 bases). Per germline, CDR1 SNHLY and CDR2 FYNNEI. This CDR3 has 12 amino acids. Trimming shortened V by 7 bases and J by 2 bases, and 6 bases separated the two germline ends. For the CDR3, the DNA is TGTGCCAGCAACGGGGCCTACAATGAGCAGTTCTTC. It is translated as CASNGAYNEQFF.

CDR3 DNA sequence: TGTGCCAGCAGCCAATCGCGAATTAGTCCTGAAGCTTTCTTT. This translates into CASSQSRISPEAFF. The rearrangement uses TRBV16 and TRBJ1-1; D is undetermined. V dropped 0 bases and J dropped 6 bases, with 11 bases sitting between them. CDR1 and CDR2 (germline): KGHSY, FQNENV. The CDR3 runs 14 residues.

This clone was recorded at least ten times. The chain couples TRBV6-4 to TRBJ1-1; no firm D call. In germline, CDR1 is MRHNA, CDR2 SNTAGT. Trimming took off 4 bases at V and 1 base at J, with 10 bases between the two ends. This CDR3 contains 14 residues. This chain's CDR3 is CASSVVSSNTEAFF. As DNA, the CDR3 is TGTGCCAGCAGTGTGGTGAGTTCGAACACTGAAGCTTTCTTT.

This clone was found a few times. The CDR3 spells CASSRQRGEETQYF. In DNA, the CDR3 is TGTGCCAGCAGCCGCCAGCGGGGGGAGGAGACCCAGTACTTC. The gene calls are TRBV4-2 and TRBJ2-5; 9 nucleotides align to TRBD2. Germline CDR1 LGHNA, CDR2 YNFKEQ. Trimming took 4 bases from V and 5 from J; bases not matched to a gene: 5. The CDR3 runs to 14 residues.

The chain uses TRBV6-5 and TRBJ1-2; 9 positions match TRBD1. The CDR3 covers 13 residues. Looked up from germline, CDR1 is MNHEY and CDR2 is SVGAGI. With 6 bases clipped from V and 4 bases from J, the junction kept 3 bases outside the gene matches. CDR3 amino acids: CASSRGQGYGYTF. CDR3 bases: TGTGCCAGCAGCCGGGGACAGGGCTATGGCTACACCTTC.

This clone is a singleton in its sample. The CDR3 spells CASSSPVGTGELFF. In DNA, the CDR3 is TGTGCCAGTAGTTCCCCGGTCGGGACCGGGGAGCTGTTTTTT. The chain has TRBV19 and TRBJ2-2, with unresolved D. Per germline, CDR1 LNHDA and CDR2 SQIVND (reference sequence). The CDR3 is 14 residues long. With 5 bases removed from V and 5 bases from J, the gap between germline ends came to 12 bases.

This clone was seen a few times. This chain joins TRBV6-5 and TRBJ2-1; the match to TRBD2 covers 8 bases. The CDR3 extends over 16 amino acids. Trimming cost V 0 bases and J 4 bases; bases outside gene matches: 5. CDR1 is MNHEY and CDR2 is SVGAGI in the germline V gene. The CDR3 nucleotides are TGTGCCAGCAGTTACTCTTCGGGAGGGGGGTACAATGAGCAGTTCTTC. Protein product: CASSYSSGGGYNEQFF.

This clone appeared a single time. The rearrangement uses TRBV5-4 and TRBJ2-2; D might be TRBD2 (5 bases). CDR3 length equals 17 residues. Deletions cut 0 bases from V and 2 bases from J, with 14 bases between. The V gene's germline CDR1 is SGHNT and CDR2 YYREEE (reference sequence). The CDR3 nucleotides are TGTGCCAGCAGCTTGGCCCGGGGTGGAGAAAACACCGGGGAGCTGTTTTTT. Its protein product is CASSLARGGENTGELFF.

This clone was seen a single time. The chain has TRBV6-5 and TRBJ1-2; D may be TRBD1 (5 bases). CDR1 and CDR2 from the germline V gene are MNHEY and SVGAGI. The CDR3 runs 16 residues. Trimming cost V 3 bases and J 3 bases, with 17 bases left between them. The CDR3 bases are TGTGCCAGCAGTTATTCTTTTGGGACTGTAGACTATGGCTACACCTTC. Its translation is CASSYSFGTVDYGYTF.

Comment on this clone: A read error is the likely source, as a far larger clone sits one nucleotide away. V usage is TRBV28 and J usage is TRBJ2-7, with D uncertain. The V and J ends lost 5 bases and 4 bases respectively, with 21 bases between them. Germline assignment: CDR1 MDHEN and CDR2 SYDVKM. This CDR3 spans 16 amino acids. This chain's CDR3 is CASSPVRSSRGYEQYF. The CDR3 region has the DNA TGTGCCAGCAGTCCGGTTAGATCCTCCCGAGGATACGAGCAGTACTTC. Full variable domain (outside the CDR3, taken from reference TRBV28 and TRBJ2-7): DVKVTQSSRYLVKRTGEKVFLECVQDMDHENMFWYRQDPGLGLRLIYFSYDVKMKEKGDIPEGYSVSREKKERFSLILESASTNQTSMYLCASSPVRSSRGYEQYFGPGTRLTVT.

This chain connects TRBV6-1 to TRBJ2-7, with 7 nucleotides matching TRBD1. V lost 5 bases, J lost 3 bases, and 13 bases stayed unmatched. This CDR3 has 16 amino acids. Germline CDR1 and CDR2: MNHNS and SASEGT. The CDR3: CASSKGNRGIRYEQYF. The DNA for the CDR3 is TGTGCCAGCAGTAAAGGTAACAGGGGAATCCGCTACGAGCAGTACTTC.

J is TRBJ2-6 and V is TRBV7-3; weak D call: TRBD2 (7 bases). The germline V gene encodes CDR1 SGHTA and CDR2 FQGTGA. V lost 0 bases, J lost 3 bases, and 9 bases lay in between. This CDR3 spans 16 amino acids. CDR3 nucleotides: TGTGCCAGCAGCTTAACGGGGGGGCTTGGGGCCAACGTCCTGACTTTC. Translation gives CASSLTGGLGANVLTF.